Listed below are T cell receptor beta chains from one sample, sequenced in a study of shared clonotypes between healthy human individuals. The protocol was immunoSEQ multiplex PCR, while the TCRdb copy is restricted to in-frame clones and leaves out a portion. The sample has fewer than 1.6 million clones, approximately 98.5% seen once. Sequenced: naive CD4+ T cells sorted from blood. These receptors were obtained from a man in his thirties or forties in good health. CDR3s include the opening cysteine and the closing phenylalanine or tryptophan. The D gene is left open where the match is weak. Size tells how often a clone was seen (once, few, many) or the class of an expanded clone, and some rows leave it out.

D gene: TRBD1
V gene: TRBV28
J gene: TRBJ2-1
CDR3 length: 14
clone size: -
CDR3 protein: CASSWTGGYNEQFF
CDR3 DNA: TGTGCCAGCAGCTGGACAGGGGGTTACAATGAGCAGTTCTTC

D gene: TRBD1
V gene: TRBV11-2
J gene: TRBJ2-2
CDR3 length: 15
clone size: -
CDR3 protein: CASSSRQGDTGELFF
CDR3 DNA: TGTGCCAGCAGCTCCCGACAGGGAGACACCGGGGAGCTGTTTTTT

D gene: -
V gene: TRBV6-1
J gene: TRBJ2-1
CDR3 length: 14
clone size: -
CDR3 protein: CASTKGGGYNEQFF
CDR3 DNA: TGTGCCAGCACCAAAGGGGGGGGCTACAATGAGCAGTTCTTC

D gene: -
V gene: TRBV20-1
J gene: TRBJ2-1
CDR3 length: 11
clone size: -
CDR3 protein: CSASTNNEQFF
CDR3 DNA: TGCAGTGCTAGTACTAACAATGAGCAGTTCTTC

D gene: -
V gene: TRBV21-1
J gene: TRBJ1-5
CDR3 length: 15
clone size: once
CDR3 protein: CASSTRGYSNQPQHF
CDR3 DNA: TGTGCCAGCAGCACCAGGGGCTATAGCAATCAGCCCCAGCATTTT

D gene: -
V gene: TRBV30
J gene: TRBJ1-5
CDR3 length: 13
clone size: -
CDR3 protein: CAWGSGFNQPQHF
CDR3 DNA: TGTGCCTGGGGATCGGGTTTTAATCAGCCCCAGCATTTT

D gene: -
V gene: TRBV19
J gene: TRBJ1-2
CDR3 length: 18
clone size: once
CDR3 protein: CASSIWARGQPALEGYTF
CDR3 DNA: TGTGCCAGTAGTATCTGGGCCCGGGGGCAGCCCGCCCTAGAGGGCTACACCTTC

D gene: TRBD2
V gene: TRBV9
J gene: TRBJ2-1
CDR3 length: 17
clone size: -
CDR3 protein: CASSVGVAGGSYNEQFF
CDR3 DNA: TGTGCCAGCAGCGTAGGAGTGGCGGGGGGCTCCTACAATGAGCAGTTCTTC

D gene: TRBD2
V gene: TRBV4-2
J gene: TRBJ2-1
CDR3 length: 14
clone size: -
CDR3 protein: CASSQDGDYKSQFF
CDR3 DNA: TGTGCCAGCAGCCAAGATGGGGACTATAAATCCCAGTTCTTC

D gene: TRBD1
V gene: TRBV11-2
J gene: TRBJ2-7
CDR3 length: 16
clone size: -
CDR3 protein: CASSSLPGQGALEQYF
CDR3 DNA: TGTGCCAGCAGCTCTCTACCGGGACAGGGGGCCCTCGAGCAGTACTTC

D gene: -
V gene: TRBV12-2
J gene: TRBJ1-1
CDR3 length: 15
clone size: -
CDR3 protein: CASRRLPRGDTEAFF
CDR3 DNA: TGTGCAAGTCGCCGACTCCCCCGGGGCGACACTGAAGCTTTCTTT

D gene: TRBD1
V gene: TRBV6-1
J gene: TRBJ1-4
CDR3 length: 15
clone size: once
CDR3 protein: CASSDRGSTNEKLFF
CDR3 DNA: TGTGCCAGCAGCGACAGGGGTTCAACTAATGAAAAACTGTTTTTT

D gene: -
V gene: TRBV7-2
J gene: TRBJ2-7
CDR3 length: 14
clone size: -
CDR3 protein: CASSLDPSRDEQYF
CDR3 DNA: TGTGCCAGCAGCTTAGATCCTAGCCGGGACGAGCAGTACTTC

D gene: -
V gene: TRBV28
J gene: TRBJ2-7
CDR3 length: 12
clone size: -
CDR3 protein: CASRGLSGEQYF
CDR3 DNA: TGTGCCAGCAGAGGACTATCTGGAGAGCAGTACTTC

D gene: -
V gene: TRBV5-1
J gene: TRBJ2-5
CDR3 length: 12
clone size: -
CDR3 protein: CASSFRQETQYF
CDR3 DNA: TGCGCCAGCAGCTTTCGTCAAGAGACCCAGTACTTC

D gene: -
V gene: TRBV5-4
J gene: TRBJ1-1
CDR3 length: 17
clone size: -
CDR3 protein: CASSPELGPPRNTEAFF
CDR3 DNA: TGTGCCAGCAGCCCAGAACTTGGGCCACCAAGGAACACTGAAGCTTTCTTT

D gene: TRBD1
V gene: TRBV5-1
J gene: TRBJ2-2
CDR3 length: 17
clone size: -
CDR3 protein: CASSWPEDRGKAGELFF
CDR3 DNA: TGCGCCAGCAGCTGGCCCGAGGACAGGGGAAAGGCCGGGGAGCTGTTTTTT

D gene: -
V gene: TRBV18
J gene: TRBJ1-4
CDR3 length: 15
clone size: -
CDR3 protein: CASSPPKRWGEKLFF
CDR3 DNA: TGTGCCAGCTCACCACCTAAACGGTGGGGTGAAAAACTGTTTTTT

D gene: -
V gene: TRBV14
J gene: TRBJ2-5
CDR3 length: 13
clone size: -
CDR3 protein: CASSQFPFGTQYF
CDR3 DNA: TGTGCCAGCAGCCAATTCCCTTTCGGGACCCAGTACTTC

D gene: -
V gene: TRBV29-1
J gene: TRBJ1-2
CDR3 length: 12
clone size: -
CDR3 protein: CSVEPHPRGYTF
CDR3 DNA: TGCAGCGTTGAACCCCACCCAAGGGGCTACACCTTC

D gene: -
V gene: TRBV6-6
J gene: TRBJ2-5
CDR3 length: 13
clone size: -
CDR3 protein: CASTTGYQETQYF
CDR3 DNA: TGTGCCAGCACGACGGGGTACCAAGAGACCCAGTACTTC

D gene: -
V gene: TRBV5-4
J gene: TRBJ1-1
CDR3 length: 14
clone size: once
CDR3 protein: CASSLGVRNTEAFF
CDR3 DNA: TGTGCCAGCAGCTTAGGGGTAAGGAACACTGAAGCTTTCTTT

D gene: TRBD1
V gene: TRBV18
J gene: TRBJ1-4
CDR3 length: 15
clone size: -
CDR3 protein: CASSLREGALEKLFF
CDR3 DNA: TGTGCCAGCTCCCTCCGAGAGGGGGCTCTTGAAAAACTGTTTTTT

D gene: -
V gene: TRBV6-1
J gene: TRBJ2-7
CDR3 length: 13
clone size: -
CDR3 protein: CASSDRAQRQQYF
CDR3 DNA: TGTGCCAGCAGTGACCGGGCCCAACGCCAGCAGTACTTC

D gene: -
V gene: TRBV28
J gene: TRBJ1-4
CDR3 length: 15
clone size: -
CDR3 protein: CASSLSEAGLEKLFF
CDR3 DNA: TGTGCCAGCAGTTTGTCAGAGGCTGGCCTCGAAAAACTGTTTTTT

D gene: -
V gene: TRBV6-6
J gene: TRBJ2-2
CDR3 length: 15
clone size: -
CDR3 protein: CASSYLIRGTGELFF
CDR3 DNA: TGTGCCAGCAGTTACCTAATTCGCGGGACCGGGGAGCTGTTTTTT

D gene: -
V gene: TRBV5-1
J gene: TRBJ1-5
CDR3 length: 13
clone size: -
CDR3 protein: CASSFSPSEPQHF
CDR3 DNA: TGCGCCAGCAGCTTTTCGCCGTCGGAGCCCCAGCATTTT

D gene: -
V gene: TRBV28
J gene: TRBJ2-7
CDR3 length: 15
clone size: -
CDR3 protein: CASSSRSEGGYEQYF
CDR3 DNA: TGTGCCAGCAGTTCCCGGTCAGAGGGAGGCTACGAGCAGTACTTC

D gene: TRBD2
V gene: TRBV7-9
J gene: TRBJ2-5
CDR3 length: 15
clone size: -
CDR3 protein: CASSQRLSGRETQYF
CDR3 DNA: TGTGCCAGCAGCCAACGATTAAGCGGGAGAGAGACCCAGTACTTC

D gene: -
V gene: TRBV6-1
J gene: TRBJ1-5
CDR3 length: 14
clone size: -
CDR3 protein: CASSELGGNQPQHF
CDR3 DNA: TGTGCCAGCAGTGAGTTAGGAGGGAATCAGCCCCAGCATTTT

D gene: -
V gene: TRBV11-3
J gene: TRBJ2-5
CDR3 length: 15
clone size: once
CDR3 protein: CASSPRGGNQETQYF
CDR3 DNA: TGTGCCAGCAGCCCCAGGGGGGGGAACCAAGAGACCCAGTACTTC

D gene: -
V gene: TRBV27
J gene: TRBJ2-7
CDR3 length: 15
clone size: -
CDR3 protein: CASSRRWTTPREQYF
CDR3 DNA: TGTGCCAGCAGTCGTCGATGGACTACCCCACGCGAGCAGTACTTC

D gene: TRBD2
V gene: TRBV14
J gene: TRBJ2-1
CDR3 length: 17
clone size: -
CDR3 protein: CASSPRLAGFSYNEQFF
CDR3 DNA: TGTGCCAGCAGCCCCCGACTAGCGGGATTCTCCTACAATGAGCAGTTCTTC

D gene: -
V gene: TRBV27
J gene: TRBJ1-4
CDR3 length: 13
clone size: -
CDR3 protein: CASSLRGTEKLFF
CDR3 DNA: TGTGCCAGCAGTTTGAGGGGGACTGAAAAACTGTTTTTT

D gene: -
V gene: TRBV30
J gene: TRBJ2-1
CDR3 length: 11
clone size: -
CDR3 protein: CAWADSWEQFF
CDR3 DNA: TGTGCCTGGGCGGACAGCTGGGAGCAGTTCTTC

D gene: -
V gene: TRBV27
J gene: TRBJ2-3
CDR3 length: 15
clone size: -
CDR3 protein: CASSPFQFPTDTQYF
CDR3 DNA: TGTGCCAGCAGCCCATTTCAATTCCCCACAGATACGCAGTATTTT

D gene: TRBD2
V gene: TRBV29-1
J gene: TRBJ2-3
CDR3 length: 16
clone size: -
CDR3 protein: CSVEGGLAGSTDTQYF
CDR3 DNA: TGCAGCGTTGAAGGGGGCTTAGCGGGAAGCACAGATACGCAGTATTTT

D gene: -
V gene: TRBV6-1
J gene: TRBJ1-1
CDR3 length: 14
clone size: -
CDR3 protein: CASSVVGRNTEAFF
CDR3 DNA: TGTGCCAGCAGTGTCGTTGGGAGGAACACTGAAGCTTTCTTT

D gene: -
V gene: TRBV5-6
J gene: TRBJ1-1
CDR3 length: 17
clone size: -
CDR3 protein: CASSLRGIGTLNTEAFF
CDR3 DNA: TGTGCCAGCAGCCTAAGAGGTATTGGGACGTTGAACACTGAAGCTTTCTTT

D gene: -
V gene: TRBV7-2
J gene: TRBJ2-1
CDR3 length: 13
clone size: -
CDR3 protein: CASSLPLKDEQFF
CDR3 DNA: TGTGCCAGCAGCTTACCCCTTAAGGATGAGCAGTTCTTC

D gene: -
V gene: TRBV7-6
J gene: TRBJ2-3
CDR3 length: 16
clone size: -
CDR3 protein: CASTPGWVLRTDTQYF
CDR3 DNA: TGTGCCAGCACCCCCGGCTGGGTACTACGCACAGATACGCAGTATTTT

D gene: -
V gene: TRBV5-1
J gene: TRBJ2-5
CDR3 length: 11
clone size: -
CDR3 protein: CASSLQKTQYF
CDR3 DNA: TGCGCCAGCAGCTTACAGAAGACCCAGTACTTC

D gene: TRBD1
V gene: TRBV29-1
J gene: TRBJ2-7
CDR3 length: 12
clone size: -
CDR3 protein: CSVVLGQGIKYF
CDR3 DNA: TGCAGCGTCGTCCTGGGACAGGGGATCAAGTACTTC

D gene: TRBD1
V gene: TRBV5-4
J gene: TRBJ2-5
CDR3 length: 15
clone size: -
CDR3 protein: CASSLAGQEQETQYF
CDR3 DNA: TGTGCCAGCAGCTTGGCGGGACAGGAGCAAGAGACCCAGTACTTC

D gene: -
V gene: TRBV6-6
J gene: TRBJ1-5
CDR3 length: 15
clone size: -
CDR3 protein: CASSYYFEGDQPQHF
CDR3 DNA: TGTGCCAGCAGTTACTATTTCGAGGGGGATCAGCCCCAGCATTTT

D gene: -
V gene: TRBV7-9
J gene: TRBJ1-1
CDR3 length: 14
clone size: -
CDR3 protein: CASSRTQGITEAFF
CDR3 DNA: TGTGCCAGCAGCCGTACTCAGGGGATAACTGAAGCTTTCTTT

D gene: -
V gene: TRBV19
J gene: TRBJ2-1
CDR3 length: 15
clone size: -
CDR3 protein: CASSTGLQRYNEQFF
CDR3 DNA: TGTGCCAGTAGTACGGGACTGCAACGATACAATGAGCAGTTCTTC

D gene: -
V gene: TRBV27
J gene: TRBJ1-5
CDR3 length: 14
clone size: -
CDR3 protein: CASAPGQRNQPQHF
CDR3 DNA: TGTGCCAGCGCCCCCGGACAGAGGAATCAGCCCCAGCATTTT

D gene: TRBD1
V gene: TRBV7-9
J gene: TRBJ2-5
CDR3 length: 14
clone size: -
CDR3 protein: CASSLMTGQETQYF
CDR3 DNA: TGTGCCAGCAGCTTAATGACAGGGCAAGAGACCCAGTACTTC

D gene: -
V gene: TRBV5-1
J gene: TRBJ2-7
CDR3 length: 13
clone size: -
CDR3 protein: CASSPRWSYEQYF
CDR3 DNA: TGCGCCAGCAGCCCAAGGTGGTCCTACGAGCAGTACTTC

D gene: TRBD1
V gene: TRBV30
J gene: TRBJ1-1
CDR3 length: 15
clone size: once
CDR3 protein: CAWAGQGSTNTEAFF
CDR3 DNA: TGTGCCTGGGCGGGACAGGGGTCGACCAACACTGAAGCTTTCTTT

D gene: -
V gene: TRBV29-1
J gene: TRBJ2-5
CDR3 length: 12
clone size: -
CDR3 protein: CSVLTGQETQYF
CDR3 DNA: TGCAGCGTTCTGACAGGCCAAGAGACCCAGTACTTC

D gene: TRBD2
V gene: TRBV15
J gene: TRBJ2-7
CDR3 length: 16
clone size: -
CDR3 protein: CATSREVGLADYEQYF
CDR3 DNA: TGTGCCACCAGCAGAGAGGTCGGACTAGCGGACTACGAGCAGTACTTC

D gene: -
V gene: TRBV5-1
J gene: TRBJ2-7
CDR3 length: 12
clone size: -
CDR3 protein: CASSSGAYEQYF
CDR3 DNA: TGCGCCAGCAGCAGTGGGGCATACGAGCAGTACTTC